One sample yielded the 10 T cell receptor beta chains listed below, sequenced in a study of vaccination effects on CD4 cells after COVID-19. These receptors are not linked to any known antigen. The culture ran for less than 12 days, and then CD4+ T cells were isolated. BNT162b2 vaccine or mRNA-1273 vaccine was given to participants in two doses. Clones were sequenced by immunoSEQ multiplex PCR, and TCRdb holds only the in-frame ones, with some missing. The data contain 7,500 to 10,000 clones, roughly 80% of them singletons. The starting material was CD4+ T cells from PBMCs cultured without peptide, obtained after COVID-19 vaccination. These receptors came from a human donor who received a COVID-19 vaccine.

The chain couples TRBV19 to TRBJ1-4; a possible D gene is TRBD1 (5 bases). Between the trimmed V and J ends, which lost 3 bases and 8 bases, there was a span of 10 bases. The germline V gene encodes CDR1 LNHDA and CDR2 SQIVND (reference sequence). The CDR3 has 13 residues. The CDR3 loop reads CASSMGRGEKLFF. The CDR3 DNA reads TGTGCCAGTAGTATGGGGAGGGGCGAAAAACTGTTTTTT.

The gene calls are TRBV28 and TRBJ1-5; D not certain. Germline values: CDR1 MDHEN, CDR2 SYDVKM. CDR3 length: 18 residues. V was clipped by 4 bases and J by 1 base, with 20 bases between them. DNA for the CDR3: TGTGCCAGCAGTTGGTTCCAAAAGACAAGCCCCAGCAATCAGCCCCAGCATTTT. Amino acids: CASSWFQKTSPSNQPQHF.

The genes are TRBV19 and TRBJ1-1, with a weak D call TRBD1 (6 bases). CDR3 size: 13 residues. The germline V and J ends were trimmed by 10 bases and 0 bases, with 12 bases remaining between them. Germline V gene lookup returns CDR1 LNHDA and CDR2 SQIVND (reference sequence). In DNA, the CDR3 is TGTGCCACCCAGGGGCAGTTGAACACTGAAGCTTTCTTT. Protein sequence: CATQGQLNTEAFF.

This clone was detected a few times. The V gene is TRBV18, the J gene TRBJ1-2, with D hard to call. Trimming removed 3 bases from V and 5 bases from J, with 10 bases in between. The CDR3 has 13 residues. The V gene's germline CDR1 is KGHSH and CDR2 LQKENI. CDR3: CASSPPVLYGYTF. The DNA of the CDR3 is TGTGCCAGCTCACCGCCGGTGTTGTATGGCTACACCTTC.

The chain has TRBV6-2 or TRBV6-3 and TRBJ1-6, with 8 bases that match TRBD1. CDR1 MNHEY and CDR2 SVGEGT come from the germline V gene. The V segment lost 6 bases and the J segment 15 bases; nucleotides outside the gene matches: 4. This CDR3 region has 11 residues. The CDR3 region is CASSHGQGLHF. Here the CDR3 DNA reads TGTGCCAGCAGCCATGGACAGGGCCTCCACTTT.

This clone appeared a few times. V gene TRBV7-2 combines with J gene TRBJ2-1; 8 bases agree with TRBD1. The CDR3 contains 16 residues. The germline CDR1 and CDR2 sequences are SGHTA and FQGNSA. Trimming cost V 5 bases and J 1 base; bases outside gene matches: 7. The CDR3: CASSLRGTGSYNEQFF. The CDR3 nucleotides are TGTGCCAGCAGCCTCCGAGGGACAGGATCCTACAATGAGCAGTTCTTC.

This chain uses TRBV30 with TRBJ1-2; 8 nucleotides line up with TRBD1. Germline V CDR1 and CDR2: GTSNPN, SVGIG (reference sequence). The CDR3 is 10 residues long. V was clipped by 5 bases and J by 7 bases; unmatched bases: 0. Here the CDR3 reads CAWDRGGYTF. The CDR3 nucleotides read TGTGCCTGGGACAGGGGTGGCTACACCTTC.

The CDR3 sequence: CASSPDPGINTIYF. The CDR3 coding sequence is TGCGCCAGCAGCCCTGACCCCGGCATTAACACCATATATTTT. The chain joins TRBV5-1 to TRBJ1-3, with D unclear. The V end lost 4 bases, the J end lost 7 bases, and 15 bases lay between the germline ends. Germline-derived CDR1 and CDR2 are SGHRS and YFSETQ. This CDR3 spans 14 amino acids.

The chain recombines TRBV5-1 with TRBJ1-1; D perhaps matches TRBD1 (6 bases). The CDR3 runs 14 residues. Germline CDR1 reads SGHRS; CDR2 reads YFSETQ. V lost 4 bases and J 0 bases, leaving 10 bases between the germline ends. DNA for the CDR3: TGCGCCAGCAGCGAAGGGGGGCTGAACACTGAAGCTTTCTTT. This encodes CASSEGGLNTEAFF. Together with reference TRBV5-1 and TRBJ1-1, the CDR3 gives the full variable domain: KAGVTQTPRYLIKTRGQQVTLSCSPISGHRSVSWYQQTPGQGLQFLFEYFSETQRNKGNFPGRFSGRQFSNSRSEMNVSTLELGDSALYLCASSEGGLNTEAFFGQGTRLTVV.

The CDR3 here is CASRRGQGYEQYF. The CDR3 DNA is TGTGCCAGCAGACGAGGACAGGGTTACGAGCAGTACTTC. V gene TRBV6-5 combines with J gene TRBJ2-7; 8 positions match TRBD1. V trimming: 6 bases; J trimming: 4 bases; junction bases outside the gene matches: 5. Germline loops: CDR1 MNHEY, CDR2 SVGAGI. CDR3 length: 13 residues.